This TCR beta chain derives from a study of blood T cell repertoires in COVID-19. The protocol was immunoSEQ multiplex PCR, while the TCRdb copy is restricted to in-frame clones and leaves out a portion. The table has under 350,000 clones, 75% to 90% seen once; the top ten hold roughly 4.8%. The V end lost 0 bases, the J end lost 0 bases, and 4 bases lay between the germline ends. Germline V gene data show CDR1 as SGHRS and CDR2 as YFSETQ. This CDR3 is 14 amino acids long. The rearrangement uses TRBV5-1 and TRBJ1-3; no clear D. The sequenced sample consisted of peripheral blood. The TCR sequence derives from a man in his forties with acute or convalescent COVID-19. CDR3 nucleotide sequence: TGCGCCAGCAGCTTGGCCATCTCTGGAAACACCATATATTTT. This encodes CASSLAISGNTIYF.